The following is a TCR beta chain sequence with its context. Antigen: not known. The data derive from a study of vaccination effects on CD4 cells after COVID-19. The V gene lost 5 bases and the J gene lost 1 base, with 11 bases spanning the gap. CDR3 length equals 14 residues. The germline CDR1 and CDR2 sequences are MGHRA and YSYEKL. Assay used: immunoSEQ multiplex PCR; TCRdb lists only in-frame clones, some missing. The sample includes 30,000 to 35,000 clones, 73% of them seen just once. Expansion with viral peptide pools was applied to antigen-specific CD4+ T cells by the ViraFEST assay prior to sequencing. It was after approximately 11 days of culture that CD4+ T cells were isolated. Negative nucleocapsid antibody tests before and after vaccination confirmed no previous SARS-CoV-2 infection.

The sample here was CD4+ T cells from PBMCs cultured with HCoV-OC43 spike peptides, taken before COVID-19 vaccination. Subset indicated: HCoV-OC43 spike overlapping peptide pool stimulation. The TCR comes from a human donor who received a COVID-19 vaccine. The chain uses TRBV4-1 and TRBJ2-5, with D maybe TRBD2 (6 bases). CDR3 DNA sequence: TGCGCCAGCAGCTTGGGACTGGCCCAAGAGACCCAGTACTTC. It specifies CASSLGLAQETQYF.